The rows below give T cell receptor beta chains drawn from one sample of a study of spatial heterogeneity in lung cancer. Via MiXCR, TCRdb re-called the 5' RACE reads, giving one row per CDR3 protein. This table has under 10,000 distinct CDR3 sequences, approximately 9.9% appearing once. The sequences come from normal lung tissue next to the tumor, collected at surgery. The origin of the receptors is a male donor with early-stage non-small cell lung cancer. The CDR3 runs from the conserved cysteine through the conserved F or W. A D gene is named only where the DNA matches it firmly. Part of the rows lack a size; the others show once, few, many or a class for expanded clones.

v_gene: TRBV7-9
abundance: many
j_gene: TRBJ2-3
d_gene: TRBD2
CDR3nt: TGTGCCAGCAGCGCTAGCGGGAGCACAGATACGCAGTATTTT
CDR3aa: CASSASGSTDTQYF

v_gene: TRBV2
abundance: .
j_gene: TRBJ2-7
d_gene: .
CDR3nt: TGTGCCAGCAGTTTTAGCTCCTACGAGCAGTACTTC
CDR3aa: CASSFSSYEQYF

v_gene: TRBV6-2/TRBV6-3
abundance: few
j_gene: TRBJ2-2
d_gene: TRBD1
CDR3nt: TGTGCCAGCAGTTACCCCGGGACAGGGGGTGACACCGGGGAGCTGTTTTTT
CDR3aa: CASSYPGTGGDTGELFF

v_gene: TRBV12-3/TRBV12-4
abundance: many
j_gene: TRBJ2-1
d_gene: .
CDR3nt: TGTGCCAGCGGTGAGACGGACAATGAGCAGTTCTTC
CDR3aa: CASGETDNEQFF

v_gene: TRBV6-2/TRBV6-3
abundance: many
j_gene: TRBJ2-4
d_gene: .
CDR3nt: TGTGCCAGCCGCCCCGGCGGGGACAAAAACATTCAGTACTTC
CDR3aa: CASRPGGDKNIQYF

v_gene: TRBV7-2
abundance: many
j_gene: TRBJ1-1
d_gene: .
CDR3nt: TGTGCCAGCAGCCAATCACCGATGACTGAAGCTTTCTTT
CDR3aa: CASSQSPMTEAFF

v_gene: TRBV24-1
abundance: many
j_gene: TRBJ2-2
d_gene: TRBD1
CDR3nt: TGTGCCACCAGAGGACAGGGTGACACCGGGGAGCTGTTTTTT
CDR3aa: CATRGQGDTGELFF

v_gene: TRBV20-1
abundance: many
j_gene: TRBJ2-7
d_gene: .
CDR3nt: TGCAGTGCTAGAGATCCTGGCCAGCTTCTCTACGAGCAGTACTTC
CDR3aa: CSARDPGQLLYEQYF

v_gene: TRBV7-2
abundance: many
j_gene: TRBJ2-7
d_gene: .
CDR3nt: TGTGCCAGCGCCAAAGGGGGGCCGCTACGTGAGCAGTACTTC
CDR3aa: CASAKGGPLREQYF

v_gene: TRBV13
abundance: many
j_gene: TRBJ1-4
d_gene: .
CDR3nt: TGTGCCAGCAGCTTAGGCAGGGGACGAAAACTGTTTTTT
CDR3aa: CASSLGRGRKLFF

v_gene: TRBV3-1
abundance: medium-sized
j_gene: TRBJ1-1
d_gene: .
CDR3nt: TGTGCCAGCAGCCCGGGACTGAACACTGAAGCTTTCTTT
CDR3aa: CASSPGLNTEAFF

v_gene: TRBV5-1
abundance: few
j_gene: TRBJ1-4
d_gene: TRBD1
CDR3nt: TGCGCCAGCAGCTTGTCCGGGACAGGTGGGGAAAAACTGTTTTTT
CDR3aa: CASSLSGTGGEKLFF

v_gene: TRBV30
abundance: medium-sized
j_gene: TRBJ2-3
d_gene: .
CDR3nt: TGTGCCTGGAGTAAACAGGGCGGAAGCACAGATACGCAGTATTTT
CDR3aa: CAWSKQGGSTDTQYF

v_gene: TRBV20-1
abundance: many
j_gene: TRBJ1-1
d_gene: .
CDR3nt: TGCGGGCCGCGCAAAAACACTGAAGCTTTCTTT
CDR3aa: CGPRKNTEAFF

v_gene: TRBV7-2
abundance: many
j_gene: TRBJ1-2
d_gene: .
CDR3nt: TGTGCCAGCAGCCCAGGTACTAACTATGGCTACACCTTC
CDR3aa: CASSPGTNYGYTF

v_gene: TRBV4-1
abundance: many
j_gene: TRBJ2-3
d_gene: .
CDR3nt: TGCGCCAGCAGCCAACGACAGGTGCTATCAGATACGCAGTATTTT
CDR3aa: CASSQRQVLSDTQYF

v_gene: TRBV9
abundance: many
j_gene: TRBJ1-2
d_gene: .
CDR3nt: TGTGCCAGCAGCGTAGCGCGCCACCCGCAAGCTGGGTTGGATGGCTACACCTTC
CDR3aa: CASSVARHPQAGLDGYTF

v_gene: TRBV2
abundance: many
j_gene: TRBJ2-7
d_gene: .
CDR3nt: TGTGCCAGCAGGGGCCTCGACAGGTCCTACGAGCAGTACTTC
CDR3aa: CASRGLDRSYEQYF

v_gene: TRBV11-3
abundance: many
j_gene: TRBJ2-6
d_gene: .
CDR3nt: TGTGCCAGCAGGCTGGACAACTCTGGGGCCAACGTCCTGACTTTC
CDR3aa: CASRLDNSGANVLTF

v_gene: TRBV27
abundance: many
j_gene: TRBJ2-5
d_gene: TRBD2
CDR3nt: TGTGCCAGCAGTTTAAGAACGGGAGGGCAAGAGACCCAGTACTTC
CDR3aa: CASSLRTGGQETQYF

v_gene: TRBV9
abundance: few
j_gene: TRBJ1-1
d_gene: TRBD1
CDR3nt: TGTGCCAGCAACCGAGGGGGCAACACTGAAGCTTTCTTT
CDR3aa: CASNRGGNTEAFF

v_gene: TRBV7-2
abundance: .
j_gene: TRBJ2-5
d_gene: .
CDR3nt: TGTGCCAGCAGCTCCGCCGGGACAAACCAAGAGACCCAGTACTTC
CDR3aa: CASSSAGTNQETQYF

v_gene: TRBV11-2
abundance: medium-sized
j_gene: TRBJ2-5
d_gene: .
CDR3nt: TGTGCCAGCAGCCCAGGGACCGGGGGAGAGACCCAGTACTTC
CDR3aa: CASSPGTGGETQYF

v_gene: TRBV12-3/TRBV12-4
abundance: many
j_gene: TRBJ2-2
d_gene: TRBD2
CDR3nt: TGTGCCAGCGATTCTAGCGGGGGGGCAGACACCGGGGAGCTGTTTTTT
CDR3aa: CASDSSGGADTGELFF